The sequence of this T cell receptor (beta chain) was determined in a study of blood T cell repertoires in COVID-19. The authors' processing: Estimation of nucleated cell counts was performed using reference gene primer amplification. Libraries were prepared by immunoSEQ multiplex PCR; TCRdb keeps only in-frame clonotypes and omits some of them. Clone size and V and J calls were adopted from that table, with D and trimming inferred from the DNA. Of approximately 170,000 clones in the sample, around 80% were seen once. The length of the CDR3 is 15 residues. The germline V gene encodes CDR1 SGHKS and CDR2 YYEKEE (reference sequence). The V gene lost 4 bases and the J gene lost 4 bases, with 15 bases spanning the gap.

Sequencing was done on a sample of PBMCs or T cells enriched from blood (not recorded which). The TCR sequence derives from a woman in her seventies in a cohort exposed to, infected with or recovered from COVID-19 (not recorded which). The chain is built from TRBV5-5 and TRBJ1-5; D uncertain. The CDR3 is CASSPHVAGNQPQHF. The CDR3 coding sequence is TGTGCCAGCAGCCCACATGTTGCAGGAAATCAGCCCCAGCATTTT.